The present T cell receptor (beta chain) was sequenced within a study of T cells in Graves' hyperthyroidism and ophthalmopathy. Overall study findings and caveats: It was a median approximately 6.9 months before onset that the model predicted ophthalmopathy.

Used for diagnoses were clinical symptoms, serum thyroxine and TRAb, thyroid ultrasound and orbital computed tomography. From RNA transcripts, TCR beta CDR3 regions were amplified. HTBI primers were the set used in a first-round RT-PCR of the TCR CDR3. In TCRdb, the multiplex PCR reads were re-called with MiXCR into one record per CDR3 protein. Of around 620,000 distinct CDR3 sequences in the sample, roughly 15% were seen once. Worth noting for this clonotype: Its antigen is still unknown.

The specimen sequenced was blood. This sequence originates from a woman in her twenties or thirties with Graves' hyperthyroidism.

CDR3: CSVIGLGITDTQYF. In nucleotides, the CDR3 is TGCAGCGTAATTGGACTGGGGATCACAGATACGCAGTATTTT. The genes are TRBV29-1 and TRBJ2-3; D is perhaps TRBD2 (5 bases). This CDR3 is built from 14 residues. From germline, CDR1 is SQVTM and CDR2 ANQGSEA. V was cut by 6 bases and J by 2 bases, with 15 bases left in between.